Listed here are 9 T cell receptor beta chains from one sample, sequenced in a study of PD-L1 blockade in urothelial cancer. Only in-frame clones appear in the TCRdb table, and some are missing; sequencing was by immunoSEQ multiplex PCR. The sample has roughly 41,000 clones, 82% seen once. The sequenced sample was PBMCs, obtained around atezolizumab (anti-PD-L1) treatment. The receptors derive from a man aged 55 to 69 with urothelial cancer.

A few counts support this clone. The rearrangement links TRBV7-3 to TRBJ1-1; the D is unclear. Germline CDR1 reads SGHTA; CDR2 reads FQGTGA. V lost 5 bases and J lost 3, with 10 bases in between. The CDR3 sequence is 13 residues long. CDR3 coding DNA: TGTGCCAGCAGCAACCCCGGGGACACTGAAGCTTTCTTT. Protein sequence: CASSNPGDTEAFF.

The chain links TRBV4-2 to TRBJ1-1, with TRBD1 as a possible D gene (6 bases). Per germline, CDR1 LGHNA and CDR2 YNFKEQ. The CDR3 extends over 15 amino acids. Trimming pared 0 bases from V and 1 base from J, leaving 9 bases between. The CDR3 sequence is CASSQETGANTEAFF. In DNA, the CDR3 is TGTGCCAGCAGCCAAGAGACAGGAGCGAACACTGAAGCTTTCTTT.

V gene TRBV15 combines with J gene TRBJ2-2; 9 nucleotides align to TRBD1. CDR3 length: 16 amino acids. Germline assignment: CDR1 LNHNV and CDR2 YYDKDF (reference sequence). The junction had 1 base not matched to a gene; V was cut back by 1 base and J by 1 base. The chain's CDR3 is CATSRVGQGNTGELFF. DNA for the CDR3: TGTGCCACCAGCAGAGTGGGACAGGGGAACACCGGGGAGCTGTTTTTT.

The chain combines TRBV6-6 with TRBJ2-7; TRBD1 aligns across 7 bases. With V trimmed by 8 bases and J by 0 bases, 10 bases remained unmatched. This CDR3 spans 15 amino acids. Germline V gives CDR1 MNHNY, CDR2 SVGAGI (reference sequence). Here the CDR3 DNA reads TGTGCCAGCCGCCTCAGCCAGGGGGTCTCCTACGAGCAGTACTTC. Its translation: CASRLSQGVSYEQYF.

V gene TRBV2 combines with J gene TRBJ1-1; 8 nucleotides align to TRBD1. After removal of 3 bases from V and 7 bases from J, the junction contained 4 bases not matched to a gene. The germline gives CDR1 SNHLY, CDR2 FYNNEI. The CDR3 has 13 residues. The CDR3 loop is CASSEQGAGEAFF. CDR3 bases: TGTGCCAGCAGTGAGCAGGGGGCGGGTGAAGCTTTCTTT.

This sequence joins TRBV9 and TRBJ2-2; D is undetermined. Germline-derived CDR1 and CDR2 are SGDLS and YYNGEE. The CDR3 totals 14 residues. Trimming took off 4 bases at V and 0 bases at J, with 7 bases between the two ends. CDR3 DNA: TGTGCCAGCAGCAGTCACACGAACACCGGGGAGCTGTTTTTT. Translated, it gives CASSSHTNTGELFF.

This clone was counted once. V usage is TRBV11-1 and J usage is TRBJ2-1, with 8 bases that match TRBD1. V trimming: 5 bases; J trimming: 5 bases; junction bases outside the gene matches: 11. The CDR3 has 16 amino acids. CDR1 is SGHAT, CDR2 FQDESV, per germline (reference sequence). The CDR3 nucleotides read TGTGCCAGCAGCCAAGGGGACAGGTGGAAGGACAATGAGCAGTTCTTC. It codes for CASSQGDRWKDNEQFF.

A single count supports this clone. The chain employs TRBV15 and TRBJ2-6, with D hard to call. The length of the CDR3 is 15 residues. CDR1 LNHNV and CDR2 YYDKDF come from the germline V gene (reference sequence). The V end was cut by 6 bases, the J end by 2 bases, with 11 bases between. CDR3 loop: CATRAGPAGANVLTF. The CDR3 nucleotides read TGTGCCACCAGGGCAGGCCCCGCTGGGGCCAACGTCCTGACTTTC.

The gene calls are TRBV13 and TRBJ2-3; no definite D call. CDR1 PRHDT and CDR2 FYEKMQ come from the germline V gene (reference sequence). The CDR3 totals 16 residues. V shed 1 base and J shed 1 base, with 12 bases lying between them. In DNA form, the CDR3 reads TGTGCCAGCAGCTTAGCCCCGGGTCGCGGCACAGATACGCAGTATTTT. The encoded protein is CASSLAPGRGTDTQYF.